The clone carrying this TCR beta chain came up a few times. The target antigen is unknown. Trimming cost V 0 bases and J 4 bases; bases outside gene matches: 2. Germline lookup yields CDR1 SGHRS and CDR2 YFSETQ. The CDR3 length is 15 residues. Each cDNA molecule carried a unique molecular identifier. TCRdb reprocessed the 5' RACE reads with MiXCR, giving one entry per CDR3 protein. Of more than 65,000 distinct CDR3 sequences listed, 13% are singletons. This sample is drawn from a study of early T cells in non-severe SARS-CoV-2 infection. Overall study: Unsorted whole-blood RNA was sequenced in bulk, leaving chains unpaired. Overall study findings and caveats: Missing private and CD4 specificities, VDJdb matching favored anti-spike CD8 responses.

This TCR was sampled from an adult who was a healthcare worker with PCR-confirmed SARS-CoV-2 infection or an uninfected control (not recorded which). Input material: whole blood. The chain employs TRBV5-1 and TRBJ2-1; 9 bases align to TRBD2. The CDR3 loop reads CASSLVAGVYNEQFF. The CDR3, as DNA: TGCGCCAGCAGCTTGGTAGCGGGGGTGTACAATGAGCAGTTCTTC.